This T cell receptor (beta chain) was captured by sequencing in a study of cytomegalovirus exposure and HLA in healthy donors (dated by TCRdb to about 2017). About the full investigation: According to a later analysis, the approximately 120 validation repertoires were produced on the same platform as the approximately 610 repertoires of the first cohort. A separate validation cohort of 90 to 150 different subjects was used in addition to the roughly 700-subject first cohort. The study aimed to test whether signatures of past pathogen exposure could be identified by cataloging public T cell receptors. The study combined high-throughput TCR immunosequencing, statistical association of individual TCRs with disease status, and machine learning to predict cytomegalovirus infection status.

Library preparation used the immunoSEQ multiplex PCR assay. Turning to the authors' computational methods: A statistical classification framework was built for diagnosing cytomegalovirus status from the catalog of TCR beta chain sequences. Drawn from immuneACCESS, this table holds only the in-frame rearrangements with V and J called that TCRdb kept. Clones are partly lost; checked studies trace under half to an unresolved V gene and leave the rest unexplained. D and trimming come from the DNA, and the V and J calls and clone size come from that table. This sample comprises around 300,000 clones, approximately 86% of them detected only once. The ten largest account for approximately 1% of the sample. Broad study findings and their caveats: Three of the identified cytomegalovirus-associated TCR beta chains were confirmed in vitro to be specific for cytomegalovirus antigens. Most TCR sequences were seen in very few donors, while some public TCRs were found in many individuals. According to the authors, the approach could potentially be generalized to other disease states and immunological phenotypes. In a later analysis, TCRs clustered in the first cohort were found to also tend to co-occur in the roughly 120 validation repertoires, with approximately 95% of cluster scores above 0. The study listed 170 or so TCR beta chains as associated with cytomegalovirus. In both the original and validation cohorts, the classifier was reported to diagnose cytomegalovirus status with high specificity and sensitivity. A later analysis lacked HLA typing for the validation cohort, so it scored co-occurrence in that cohort across all 120 or so repertoires.

To note about this clone: Its antigen target is currently unknown. Base qualities were left out, and no much larger clone turns up one base away.

CDR1 is given as WNHNN and CDR2 as SYGVQD, both from the germline V gene (reference sequence). The CDR3 runs 15 residues from the cysteine to the phenylalanine. The retained sequence is limited to the CDR3, 45 bases, with the frame set at the first base. Between the V and J ends, shortened by 7 bases and 4 bases respectively, the junction contains 17 bases. The donors belonged to the validation cohort of around 110 subjects, which was separate from the approximately 610-subject first cohort. The rearranged segments are TRBV10-1 and TRBJ1-5, and possibly TRBD1, on 6 matching bases. Sample: PBMCs. This TCR derives from a woman aged 18-35 years in good health and CMV-seronegative. The sequence in DNA is TGCGCCAGCACCGGAGTCAGGGACAAAAATCAGCCCCAGCATTTT. Its product reads: CASTGVRDKNQPQHF.